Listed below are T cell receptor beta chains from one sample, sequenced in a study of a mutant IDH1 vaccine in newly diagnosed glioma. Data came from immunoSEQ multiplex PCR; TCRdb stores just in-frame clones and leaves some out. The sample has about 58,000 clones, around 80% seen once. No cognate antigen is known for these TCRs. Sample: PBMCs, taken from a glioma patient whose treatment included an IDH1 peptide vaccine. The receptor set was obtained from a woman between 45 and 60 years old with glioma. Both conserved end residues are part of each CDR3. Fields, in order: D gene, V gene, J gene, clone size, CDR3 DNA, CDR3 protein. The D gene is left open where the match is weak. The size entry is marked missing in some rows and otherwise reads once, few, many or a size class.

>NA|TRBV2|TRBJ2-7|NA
TGTGCCAGCTTGGAAGGGGCCTACGAGCAGTACTTC
CASLEGAYEQYF
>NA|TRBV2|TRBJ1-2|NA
TGTGCCAGCAGTGAAGCGCGTCGGGGAGGGGGAGAGGGCTACACCTTC
CASSEARRGGGEGYTF
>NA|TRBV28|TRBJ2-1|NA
TGTGCCAGCAGTTTTCTTCAAAGTTCCGGGGACAATGAGCAGTTCTTC
CASSFLQSSGDNEQFF
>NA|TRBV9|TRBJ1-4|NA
TGTGCCAGCAGCCAACTTCAGGCGAAGAATGAAAAACTGTTTTTT
CASSQLQAKNEKLFF
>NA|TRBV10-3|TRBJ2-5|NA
TGTGCCATCAGTGATGAGGGATCGGAGACCCAGTACTTC
CAISDEGSETQYF
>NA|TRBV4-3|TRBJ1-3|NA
TGCGCCAGCAGCCAAGATTTTAACGGACCTCAGGGAAACACCATATATTTT
CASSQDFNGPQGNTIYF
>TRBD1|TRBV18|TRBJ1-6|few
TGTGCCAGCTCACCGGGACAGGGACAGACCCTCCACTTT
CASSPGQGQTLHF
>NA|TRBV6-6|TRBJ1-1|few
TGTGCCACCGGAGACACTGAAGCTTTCTTT
CATGDTEAFF
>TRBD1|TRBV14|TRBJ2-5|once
TGTGCCAGCAGCCAAGGGGTATTCATGGGACAGCAAGAGACCCAGTACTTC
CASSQGVFMGQQETQYF
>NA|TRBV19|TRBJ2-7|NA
TGTGCCAGTAGTATAGCGGCTACGAACTCCTACGAGCAGTACTTC
CASSIAATNSYEQYF
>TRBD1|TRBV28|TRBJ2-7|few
TGTGCCAGCAGTTTAGCAGGGGGCCTAAACGAGCAGTACTTC
CASSLAGGLNEQYF
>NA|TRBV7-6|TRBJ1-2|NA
TGTGCCAGCAGCTTTCGTTCGGCCGGGAACTATGGCTACACCTTC
CASSFRSAGNYGYTF
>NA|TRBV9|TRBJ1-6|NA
TGTGCCAGCAGCGTAGCGCCGACACCCGATAATTCACCCCTCCACTTT
CASSVAPTPDNSPLHF
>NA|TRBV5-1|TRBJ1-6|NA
TGCGCCAGCAGCGGGGTACACGGAGAACCCCTCCACTTT
CASSGVHGEPLHF
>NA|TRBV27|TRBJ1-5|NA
TGTGCCAGCAGTTTTACGAGGACCTCCTCTCAGCCCCAGCATTTT
CASSFTRTSSQPQHF
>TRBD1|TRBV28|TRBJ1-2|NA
TGTGCCAGCACCATACCGGGGGGGCAGGGGGAAGGCTACACCTTC
CASTIPGGQGEGYTF
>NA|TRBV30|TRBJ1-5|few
TGTGCCTGGAGTGTCGATGAGAATCAGCCCCAGCATTTT
CAWSVDENQPQHF
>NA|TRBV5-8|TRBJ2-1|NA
TGTGCCAGCAGCTTGACACAGAGCTCCTACAATGAGCAGTTCTTC
CASSLTQSSYNEQFF
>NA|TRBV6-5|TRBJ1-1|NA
TGTGCCAGCAAAACTCTTCGGGGTCTGAGTGTTGAAGCTTTCTTT
CASKTLRGLSVEAFF
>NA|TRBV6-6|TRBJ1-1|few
TGTGCCAGCAGAAGGGGCTTGAACACTGAAGCTTTCTTT
CASRRGLNTEAFF
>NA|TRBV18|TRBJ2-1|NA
TGTGCCAGCTCACTAAAGGATGAGCAGTTCTTC
CASSLKDEQFF
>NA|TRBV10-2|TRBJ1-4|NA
TGCGCCAGCAGTGCCGGTAATGAAAAACTGTTTTTT
CASSAGNEKLFF
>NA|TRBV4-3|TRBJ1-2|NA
TGCGCCAGCAGCCAAGGGGGTTCGCCGGAAGGCTACACCTTC
CASSQGGSPEGYTF
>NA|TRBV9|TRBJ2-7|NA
TGTGCCAGCAGCCCAGAAGCGGATGACCTTATGGAGCAGTACTTC
CASSPEADDLMEQYF
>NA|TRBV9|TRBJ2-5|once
TGTGCCAGCAGCGTAGCCCCTATAGGGAGTTCCCAAGAGACCCAGTACTTC
CASSVAPIGSSQETQYF
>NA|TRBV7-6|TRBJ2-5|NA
TGTGCCAGCAGCTGGGGGGGGCAGGGGCTATCGAAAGAGACCCAGTACTTC
CASSWGGQGLSKETQYF
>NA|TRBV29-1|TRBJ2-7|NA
TGCAGCGTTGCGGGTGGAGCAGTTACACTCCACGAGCAGTACTTC
CSVAGGAVTLHEQYF
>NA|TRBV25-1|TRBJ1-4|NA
TGTGCCAGCAGTGCCCGGGGGGCAACTAATGAAAAACTGTTTTTT
CASSARGATNEKLFF
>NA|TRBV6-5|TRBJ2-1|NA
TGTGCCAGCACCGGCCTGGGAAATGAGCAGTTCTTC
CASTGLGNEQFF
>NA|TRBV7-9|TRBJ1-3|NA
TGTGCCAGCAGCCCGACGAACTCTGGAAACACCATATATTTT
CASSPTNSGNTIYF
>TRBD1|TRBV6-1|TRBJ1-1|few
TGTGCCAGCAGGACAGGGACGAACACTGAAGCTTTCTTT
CASRTGTNTEAFF